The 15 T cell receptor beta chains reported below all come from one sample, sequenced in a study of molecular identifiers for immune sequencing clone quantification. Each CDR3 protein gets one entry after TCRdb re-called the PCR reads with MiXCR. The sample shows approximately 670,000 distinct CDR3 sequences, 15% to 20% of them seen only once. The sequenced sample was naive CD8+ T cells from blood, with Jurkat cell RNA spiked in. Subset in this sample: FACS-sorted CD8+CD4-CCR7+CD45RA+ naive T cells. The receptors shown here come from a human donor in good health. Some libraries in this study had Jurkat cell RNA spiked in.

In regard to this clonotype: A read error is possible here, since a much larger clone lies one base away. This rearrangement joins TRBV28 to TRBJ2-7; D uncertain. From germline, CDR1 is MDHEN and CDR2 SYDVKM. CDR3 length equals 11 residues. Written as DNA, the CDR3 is TGTGCCAGCAGCGTAGTGTCCGAGCGGTACTTC. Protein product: CASSVVSERYF.

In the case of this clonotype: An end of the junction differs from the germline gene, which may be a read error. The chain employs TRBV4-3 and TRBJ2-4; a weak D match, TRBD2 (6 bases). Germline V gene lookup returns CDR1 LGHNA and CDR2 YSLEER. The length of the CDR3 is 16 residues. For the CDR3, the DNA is TGCGCCAGCAGCCAAGACAACGGGGGTGCAGCGCACATTCAGCACTTC. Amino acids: CASSQDNGGAAHIQHF.

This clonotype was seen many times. The CDR3 loop reads CASRDYNEQFF. CDR3 nucleotide sequence: TGTGCCAGCAGGGACTACAATGAGCAGTTCTTC. The rearrangement uses TRBV6-2 or TRBV6-3 and TRBJ2-1; D remains ambiguous. V shed 6 bases and J shed 3 bases, with 3 bases lying between them. Germline lookup yields CDR1 MNHEY and CDR2 SVGEGT. This CDR3 has 11 residues.

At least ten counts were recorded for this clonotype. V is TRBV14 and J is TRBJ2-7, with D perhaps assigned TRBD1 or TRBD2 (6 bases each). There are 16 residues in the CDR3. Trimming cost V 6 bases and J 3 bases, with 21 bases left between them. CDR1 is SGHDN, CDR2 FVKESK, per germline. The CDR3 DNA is TGTGCCAGCAGTCATCAGACAGGAGGGGCGGTCTACGAGCAGTACTTC. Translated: CASSHQTGGAVYEQYF.

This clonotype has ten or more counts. CDR3 nucleotides: TGTGCCAGCAGCGTAGAGGGACTGGGACCAAACTCTGGGGCCAACGTCCTGACTTTC. Protein: CASSVEGLGPNSGANVLTF. The gene calls are TRBV9 and TRBJ2-6; D possibly corresponds to TRBD2 (6 bases). Per the germline V gene, CDR1 is SGDLS and CDR2 is YYNGEE. The CDR3 consists of 19 residues. The V gene lost 0 bases and the J gene lost 0 bases, with 16 bases spanning the gap.

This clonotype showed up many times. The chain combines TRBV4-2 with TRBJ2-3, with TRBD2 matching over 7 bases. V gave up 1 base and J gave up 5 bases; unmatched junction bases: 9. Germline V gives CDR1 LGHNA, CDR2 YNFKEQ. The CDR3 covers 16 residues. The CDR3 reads CASSQGMAGAEDTQYF. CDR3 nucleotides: TGTGCCAGCAGCCAAGGAATGGCGGGAGCGGAAGATACGCAGTATTTT.

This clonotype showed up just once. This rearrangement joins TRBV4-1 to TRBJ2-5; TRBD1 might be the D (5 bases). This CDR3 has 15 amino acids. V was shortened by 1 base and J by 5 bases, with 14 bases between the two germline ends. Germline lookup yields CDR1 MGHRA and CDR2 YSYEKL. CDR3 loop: CASSQGQGVSETQYF. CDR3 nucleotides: TGCGCCAGCAGCCAAGGTCAAGGGGTTTCGGAGACCCAGTACTTC.

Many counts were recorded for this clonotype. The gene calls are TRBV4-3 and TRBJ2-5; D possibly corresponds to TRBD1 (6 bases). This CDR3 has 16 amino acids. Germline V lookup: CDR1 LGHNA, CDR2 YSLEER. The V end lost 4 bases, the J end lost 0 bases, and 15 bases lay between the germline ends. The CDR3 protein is CASSRLYGQNQETQYF. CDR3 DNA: TGCGCCAGCAGCCGCCTATACGGACAGAACCAAGAGACCCAGTACTTC.

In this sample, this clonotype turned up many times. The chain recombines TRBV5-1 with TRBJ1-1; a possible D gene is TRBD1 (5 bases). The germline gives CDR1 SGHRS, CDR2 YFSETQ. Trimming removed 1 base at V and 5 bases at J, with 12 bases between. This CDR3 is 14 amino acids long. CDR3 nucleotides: TGCGCCAGCAGCTTGAGTGACAGTAATACTGAAGCTTTCTTT. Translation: CASSLSDSNTEAFF. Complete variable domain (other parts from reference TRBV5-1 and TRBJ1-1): KAGVTQTPRYLIKTRGQQVTLSCSPISGHRSVSWYQQTPGQGLQFLFEYFSETQRNKGNFPGRFSGRQFSNSRSEMNVSTLELGDSALYLCASSLSDSNTEAFFGQGTRLTVV.

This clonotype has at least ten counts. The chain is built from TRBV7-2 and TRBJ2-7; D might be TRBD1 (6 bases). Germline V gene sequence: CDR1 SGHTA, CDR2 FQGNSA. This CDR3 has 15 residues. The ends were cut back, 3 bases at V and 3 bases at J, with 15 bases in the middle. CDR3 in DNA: TGTGCCAGCAGCTTGGGGGCTAGCAGCTACTACGAGCAGTACTTC. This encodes CASSLGASSYYEQYF.

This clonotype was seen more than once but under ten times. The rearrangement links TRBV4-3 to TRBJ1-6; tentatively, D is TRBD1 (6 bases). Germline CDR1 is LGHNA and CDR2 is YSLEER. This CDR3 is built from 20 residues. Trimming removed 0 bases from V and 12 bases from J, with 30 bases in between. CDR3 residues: CASSQDYPQTGPLGGKPLHF. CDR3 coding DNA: TGCGCCAGCAGCCAAGATTACCCCCAGACAGGCCCCCTTGGCGGTAAACCCCTCCACTTT.

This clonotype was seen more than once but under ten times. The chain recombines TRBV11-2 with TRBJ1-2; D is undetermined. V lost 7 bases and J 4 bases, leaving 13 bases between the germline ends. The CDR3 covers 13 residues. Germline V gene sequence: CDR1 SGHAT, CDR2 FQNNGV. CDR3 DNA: TGTGCCAGCACACCTTCAGCGGGCTATGGCTACACCTTC. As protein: CASTPSAGYGYTF.

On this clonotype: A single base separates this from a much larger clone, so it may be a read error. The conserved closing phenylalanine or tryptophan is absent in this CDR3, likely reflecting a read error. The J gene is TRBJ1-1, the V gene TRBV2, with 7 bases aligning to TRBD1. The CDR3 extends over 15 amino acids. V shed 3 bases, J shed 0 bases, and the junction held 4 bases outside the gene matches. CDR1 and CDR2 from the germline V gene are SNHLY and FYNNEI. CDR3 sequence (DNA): TGTGCCAGCAGTGATGGACAGGCGCTGAACACTGAAGCTTTCCTT. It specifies CASSDGQALNTEAFL.

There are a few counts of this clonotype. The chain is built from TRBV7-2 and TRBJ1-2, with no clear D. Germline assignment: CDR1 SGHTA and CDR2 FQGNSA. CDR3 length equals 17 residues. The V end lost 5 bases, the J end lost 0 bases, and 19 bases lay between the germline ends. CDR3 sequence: CASSLREEDYPNYGYTF. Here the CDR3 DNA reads TGTGCCAGCAGCCTCCGGGAGGAGGATTACCCTAACTATGGCTACACCTTC.

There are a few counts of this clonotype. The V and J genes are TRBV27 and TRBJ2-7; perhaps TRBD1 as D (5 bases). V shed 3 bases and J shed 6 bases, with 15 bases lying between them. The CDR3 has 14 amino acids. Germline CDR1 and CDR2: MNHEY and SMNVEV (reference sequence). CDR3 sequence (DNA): TGTGCCAGCAGTTTCGGACCCAGCAGGGTCGAGCAGTACTTC. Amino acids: CASSFGPSRVEQYF.